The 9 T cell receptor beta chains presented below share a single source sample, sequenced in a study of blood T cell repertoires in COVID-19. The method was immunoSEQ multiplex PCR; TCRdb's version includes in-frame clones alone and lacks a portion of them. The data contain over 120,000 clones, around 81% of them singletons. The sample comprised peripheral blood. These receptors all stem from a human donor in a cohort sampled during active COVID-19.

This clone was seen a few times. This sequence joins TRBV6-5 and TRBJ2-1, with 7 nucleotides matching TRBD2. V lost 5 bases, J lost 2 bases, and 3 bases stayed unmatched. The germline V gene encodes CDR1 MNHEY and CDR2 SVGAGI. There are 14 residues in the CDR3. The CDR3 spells CASSPGLAYNEQFF. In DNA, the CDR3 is TGTGCCAGCAGTCCCGGACTAGCCTACAATGAGCAGTTCTTC.

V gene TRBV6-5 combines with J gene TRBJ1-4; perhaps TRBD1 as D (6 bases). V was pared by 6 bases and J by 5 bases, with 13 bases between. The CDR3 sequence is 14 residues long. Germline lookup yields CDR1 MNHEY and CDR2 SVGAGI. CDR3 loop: CASRTQGGNEKLFF. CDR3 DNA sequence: TGTGCCAGCAGAACACAGGGCGGGAATGAAAAACTGTTTTTT.

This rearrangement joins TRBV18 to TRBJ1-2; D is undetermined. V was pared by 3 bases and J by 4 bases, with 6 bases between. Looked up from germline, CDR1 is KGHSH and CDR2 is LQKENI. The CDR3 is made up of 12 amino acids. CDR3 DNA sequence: TGTGCCAGCTCACCGGACTCCTATGGCTACACCTTC. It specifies CASSPDSYGYTF.

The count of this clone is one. The CDR3 is CASSPGPYGYTF. The CDR3, as DNA: TGTGCCAGTAGTCCAGGGCCCTATGGCTACACCTTC. This chain joins TRBV19 and TRBJ1-2, with a tentative D call TRBD1 (5 bases). CDR3 size: 12 residues. The germline V gene encodes CDR1 LNHDA and CDR2 SQIVND (reference sequence). Between the trimmed V and J ends, which lost 5 bases and 4 bases, there was a span of 8 bases.

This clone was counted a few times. DNA of the CDR3: TGTGCCACCAGCAGAGGCGTCTCCTACGAGCAGTACTTC. This encodes CATSRGVSYEQYF. This chain joins TRBV15 and TRBJ2-7; D is uncertain. V lost 1 base, J lost 0 bases, and 4 bases lay in between. This CDR3 has 13 amino acids. Germline V CDR1 and CDR2: LNHNV, YYDKDF (reference sequence).

DNA for the CDR3: TGCGCCAGCAGCTTTAATCCCGGGACAGATGCAGATACGCAGTATTTT. Translating it yields CASSFNPGTDADTQYF. This rearrangement joins TRBV5-1 to TRBJ2-3, with 7 bases that match TRBD1. The junction had 10 bases not matched to a gene; V was cut back by 2 bases and J by 4 bases. In germline, CDR1 is SGHRS, CDR2 YFSETQ. The CDR3 spans 16 residues.

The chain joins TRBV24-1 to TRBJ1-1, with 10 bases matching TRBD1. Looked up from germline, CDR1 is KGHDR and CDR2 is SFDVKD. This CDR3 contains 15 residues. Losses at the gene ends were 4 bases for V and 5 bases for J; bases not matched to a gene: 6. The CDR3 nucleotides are TGTGCCACCAGTGACCGGACAGGGGGTAATACTGAAGCTTTCTTT. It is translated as CATSDRTGGNTEAFF.

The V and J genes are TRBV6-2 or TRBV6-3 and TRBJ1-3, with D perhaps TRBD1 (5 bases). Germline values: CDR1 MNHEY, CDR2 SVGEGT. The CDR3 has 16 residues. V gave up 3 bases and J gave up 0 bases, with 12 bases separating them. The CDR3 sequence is CASSYSGPASGNTIYF. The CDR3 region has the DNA TGTGCCAGCAGTTATTCAGGGCCGGCCTCTGGAAACACCATATATTTT.

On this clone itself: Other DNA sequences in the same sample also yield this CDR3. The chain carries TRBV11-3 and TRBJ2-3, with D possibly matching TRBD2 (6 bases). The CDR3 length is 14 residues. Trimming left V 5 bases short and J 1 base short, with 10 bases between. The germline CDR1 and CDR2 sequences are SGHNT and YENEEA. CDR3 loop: CASSLSGGTDTQYF. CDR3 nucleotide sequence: TGTGCCAGCAGCCTCTCGGGGGGCACAGATACGCAGTATTTT.